The clone carrying this TCR beta chain was picked up a small number of times. Its antigen is as yet unknown. The CDR3 extends over 13 amino acids. These data come from a study of cytomegalovirus exposure and HLA in healthy donors. Study-wide results and caveats: For TCR beta chains, V- and J-gene trimming was later linked to a missense DCLRE1C variant. The likely origin of a cluster of highly shared sequence variants was a sequencing artifact.

PCR amplification relied on 60 Vbeta primers (plus 13 Jbeta primers). Sequenced by immunoSEQ multiplex PCR; TCRdb stores in-frame clones only, minus some. The sample has over 150,000 clones, 82% seen once. This TCR came from a man aged 45-60 years in good health and CMV-seropositive. The chain combines TRBV1 with TRBJ1-4. TRBV1 is termed a pseudogene. Sequenced input: PBMCs. The CDR3 protein is CTSRWRRHEKLFF. DNA of the CDR3: TGCACCAGCAGGTGGAGGAGGCACGAAAAACTGTTTTTT.